These T cell receptor beta chains were read from a single sample in a study of neurological immune-mediated disorders. TCRdb re-called the 5' RACE reads with MiXCR, one entry per CDR3 protein. Here the sample spans tens of thousands of distinct CDR3 sequences, 2.5% to 3% being singletons. Sequences were obtained from PBMCs. The receptor set was obtained from a woman in her thirties with multiple sclerosis. Each CDR3 is given with its conserved first and last residue. Each record gives: D gene, J gene, V gene, clone size, CDR3 protein, CDR3 DNA. D genes are given only for firm matches. The size entry gives once, few or many counts, or a class when the clone is expanded.

D: .; J: TRBJ2-7; V: TRBV5-1; size: many; CDR3: CASSGDLDSYEQYF; DNA: TGCGCCAGCAGCGGGGATCTTGACTCCTACGAGCAGTACTTC
D: .; J: TRBJ2-7; V: TRBV7-8; size: many; CDR3: CASSADTPAPYEQYF; DNA: TGTGCCAGCAGCGCCGATACACCCGCCCCCTACGAGCAGTACTTC
D: .; J: TRBJ2-7; V: TRBV10-3; size: many; CDR3: CAISLSDGSSYEQYF; DNA: TGTGCCATCAGCCTCTCGGACGGCAGCTCCTACGAGCAGTACTTC
D: TRBD2; J: TRBJ2-1; V: TRBV7-9; size: many; CDR3: CASSLDLAGANEQFF; DNA: TGTGCCAGCAGCTTAGATCTAGCGGGGGCCAATGAGCAGTTCTTC
D: .; J: TRBJ2-7; V: TRBV5-1; size: many; CDR3: CASSLSSSSYEQYF; DNA: TGCGCCAGCAGCTTGTCTTCCAGCTCCTACGAGCAGTACTTC
D: TRBD1; J: TRBJ1-6; V: TRBV28; size: many; CDR3: CASSLRDRVNNSPLHF; DNA: TGTGCCAGCAGTTTAAGGGACAGGGTGAATAATTCACCCCTCCACTTT
D: TRBD1; J: TRBJ1-2; V: TRBV20-1; size: many; CDR3: CSATSFTGTGKNYGYTF; DNA: TGCAGTGCTACATCTTTTACCGGGACAGGGAAAAACTATGGCTACACCTTC
D: .; J: TRBJ1-2; V: TRBV7-2; size: many; CDR3: CASSSPGKGSYGYTF; DNA: TGTGCCAGCAGCTCCCCCGGGAAAGGGAGCTATGGCTACACCTTC
D: .; J: TRBJ2-7; V: TRBV7-9; size: many; CDR3: CASSPGTVGVLEQYF; DNA: TGTGCCAGCAGCCCCGGGACCGTTGGGGTCTTGGAGCAGTACTTC
D: .; J: TRBJ2-4; V: TRBV5-6; size: many; CDR3: CANPDPLSRLNIQYF; DNA: TGTGCCAACCCAGACCCATTATCAAGACTAAACATTCAGTACTTC
D: TRBD2; J: TRBJ2-7; V: TRBV27; size: many; CDR3: CASSFASGNSYEQYF; DNA: TGTGCCAGCAGTTTTGCTAGCGGGAACTCCTACGAGCAGTACTTC
D: .; J: TRBJ1-3; V: TRBV7-2; size: many; CDR3: CASSSRRGARGNTIYF; DNA: TGTGCCAGCAGCTCAAGGAGGGGGGCGCGGGGAAACACCATATATTTT
D: TRBD2; J: TRBJ2-1; V: TRBV15; size: many; CDR3: CATSSTGGYNEQFF; DNA: TGTGCCACCAGCAGTACGGGGGGGTACAATGAGCAGTTCTTC
D: .; J: TRBJ2-1; V: TRBV4-3; size: many; CDR3: CASSPSGYEQFF; DNA: TGCGCCAGCAGCCCGAGTGGATATGAGCAGTTCTTC
D: .; J: TRBJ2-6; V: TRBV7-9; size: many; CDR3: CASSLAGRSWGGGANVLTF; DNA: TGTGCCAGCAGCTTAGCAGGGCGAAGTTGGGGAGGTGGGGCCAACGTCCTGACTTTC
D: .; J: TRBJ2-3; V: TRBV20-1; size: many; CDR3: CSASDGPIRPGYF; DNA: TGCAGTGCTAGCGACGGACCTATACGACCGGGGTATTTT